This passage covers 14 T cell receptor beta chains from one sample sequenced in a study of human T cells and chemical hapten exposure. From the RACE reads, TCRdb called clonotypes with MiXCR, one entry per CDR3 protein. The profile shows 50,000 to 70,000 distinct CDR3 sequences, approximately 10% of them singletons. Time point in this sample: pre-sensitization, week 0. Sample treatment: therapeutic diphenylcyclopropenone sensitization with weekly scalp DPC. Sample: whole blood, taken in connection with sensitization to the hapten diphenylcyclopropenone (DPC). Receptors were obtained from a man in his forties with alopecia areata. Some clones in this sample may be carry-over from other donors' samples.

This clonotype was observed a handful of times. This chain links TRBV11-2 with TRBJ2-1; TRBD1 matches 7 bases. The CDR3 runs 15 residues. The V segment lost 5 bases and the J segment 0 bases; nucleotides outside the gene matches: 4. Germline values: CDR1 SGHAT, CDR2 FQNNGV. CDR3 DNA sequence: TGTGCCAGCAGCCCCCGGACAGGCTCCTACAATGAGCAGTTCTTC. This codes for CASSPRTGSYNEQFF. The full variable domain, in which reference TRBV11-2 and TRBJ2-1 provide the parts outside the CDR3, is EAGVAQSPRYKIIEKRQSVAFWCNPISGHATLYWYQQILGQGPKLLIQFQNNGVVDDSQLPKDRFSAERLKGVDSTLKIQPAKLEDSAVYLCASSPRTGSYNEQFFGPGTRLTVL.

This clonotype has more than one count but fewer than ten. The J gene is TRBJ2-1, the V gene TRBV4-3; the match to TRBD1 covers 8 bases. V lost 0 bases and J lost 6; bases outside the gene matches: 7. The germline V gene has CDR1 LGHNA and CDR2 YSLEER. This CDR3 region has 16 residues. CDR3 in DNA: TGCGCCAGCAGCCAAGAGTGGACAGGGCCCCCCAATGAGCAGTTCTTC. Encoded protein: CASSQEWTGPPNEQFF.

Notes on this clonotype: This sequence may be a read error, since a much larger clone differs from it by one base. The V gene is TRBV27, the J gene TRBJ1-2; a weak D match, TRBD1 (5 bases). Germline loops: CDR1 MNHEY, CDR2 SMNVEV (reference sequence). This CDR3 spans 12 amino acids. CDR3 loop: CASSSQDYGHTF. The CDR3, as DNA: TGTGCCAGCAGTTCACAGGACTATGGCCACACCTTC.

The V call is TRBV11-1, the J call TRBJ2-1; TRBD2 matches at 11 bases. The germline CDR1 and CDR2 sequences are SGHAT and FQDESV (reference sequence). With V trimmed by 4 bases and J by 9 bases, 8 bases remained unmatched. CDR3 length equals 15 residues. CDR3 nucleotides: TGTGCCAGCAGCTGGGTTAGCGGGAGGGCCACTGAGCAGTTCTTC. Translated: CASSWVSGRATEQFF.

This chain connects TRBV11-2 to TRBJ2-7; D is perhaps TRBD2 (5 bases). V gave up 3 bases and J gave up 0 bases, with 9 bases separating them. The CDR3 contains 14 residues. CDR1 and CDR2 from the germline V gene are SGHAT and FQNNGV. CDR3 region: CASSFGRDSYEQYF. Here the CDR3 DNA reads TGTGCCAGCAGCTTTGGTCGGGACTCCTACGAGCAGTACTTC.

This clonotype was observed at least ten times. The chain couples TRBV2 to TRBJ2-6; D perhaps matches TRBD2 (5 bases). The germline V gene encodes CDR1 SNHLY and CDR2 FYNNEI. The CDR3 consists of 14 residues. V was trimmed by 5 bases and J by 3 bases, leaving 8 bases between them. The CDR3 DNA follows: TGTGCCAGCAGTAGGGAGTATGGGGCCAACGTCCTGACTTTC. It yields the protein CASSREYGANVLTF.

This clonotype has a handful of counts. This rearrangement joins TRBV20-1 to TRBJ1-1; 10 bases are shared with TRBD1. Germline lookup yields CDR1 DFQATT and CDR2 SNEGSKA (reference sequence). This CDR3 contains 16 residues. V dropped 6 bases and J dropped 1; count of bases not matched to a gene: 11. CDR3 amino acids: CSATRQGAIRNTEAFF. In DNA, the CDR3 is TGCAGTGCGACTCGACAGGGGGCGATTAGGAACACTGAAGCTTTCTTT.

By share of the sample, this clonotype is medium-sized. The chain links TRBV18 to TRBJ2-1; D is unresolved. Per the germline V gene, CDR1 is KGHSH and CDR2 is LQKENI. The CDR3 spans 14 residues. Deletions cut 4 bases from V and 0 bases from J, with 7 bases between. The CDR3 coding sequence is TGTGCCAGCTCACACGCCAGCTCCTACAATGAGCAGTTCTTC. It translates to CASSHASSYNEQFF.

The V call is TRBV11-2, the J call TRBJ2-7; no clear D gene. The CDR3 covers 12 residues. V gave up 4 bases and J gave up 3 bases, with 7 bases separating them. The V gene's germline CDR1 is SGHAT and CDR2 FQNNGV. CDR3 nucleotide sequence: TGTGCCAGCAGCTCGCTGGACTACGAGCAGTACTTC. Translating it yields CASSSLDYEQYF.

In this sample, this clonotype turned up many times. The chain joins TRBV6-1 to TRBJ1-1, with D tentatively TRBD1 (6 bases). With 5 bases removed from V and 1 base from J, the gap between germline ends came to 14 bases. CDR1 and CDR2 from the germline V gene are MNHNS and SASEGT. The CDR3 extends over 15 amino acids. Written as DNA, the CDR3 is TGTGCCAGCAGTAAGACAGGCCGGGCGAACACTGAAGCTTTCTTT. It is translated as CASSKTGRANTEAFF.

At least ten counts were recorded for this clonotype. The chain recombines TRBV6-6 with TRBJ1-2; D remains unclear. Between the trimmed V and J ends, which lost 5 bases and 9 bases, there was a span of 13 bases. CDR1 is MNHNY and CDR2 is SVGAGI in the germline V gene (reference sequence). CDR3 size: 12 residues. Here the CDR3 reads CASSPGPARYTF. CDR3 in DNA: TGTGCCAGCAGTCCTGGCCCTGCCCGCTACACCTTC.

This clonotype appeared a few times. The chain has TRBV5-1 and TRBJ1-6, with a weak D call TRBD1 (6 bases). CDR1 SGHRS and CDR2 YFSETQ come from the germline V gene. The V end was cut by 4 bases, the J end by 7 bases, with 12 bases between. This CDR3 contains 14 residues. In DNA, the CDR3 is TGCGCCAGCAGCACCGGACAGCTGAATTCACCCCTCCACTTT. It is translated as CASSTGQLNSPLHF.

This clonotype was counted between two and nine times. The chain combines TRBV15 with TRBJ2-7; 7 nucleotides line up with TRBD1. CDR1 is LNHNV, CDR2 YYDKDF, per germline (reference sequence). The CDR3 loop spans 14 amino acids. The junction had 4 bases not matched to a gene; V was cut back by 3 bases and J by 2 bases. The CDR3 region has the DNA TGTGCCACCAGCAGGGGGACAGTTCCCTACGAGCAGTACTTC. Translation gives CATSRGTVPYEQYF.

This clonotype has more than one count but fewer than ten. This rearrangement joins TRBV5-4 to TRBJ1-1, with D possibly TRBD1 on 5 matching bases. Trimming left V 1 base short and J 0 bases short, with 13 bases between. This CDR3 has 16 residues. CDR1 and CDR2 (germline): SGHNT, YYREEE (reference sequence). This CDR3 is CASSLPGYGMNTEAFF. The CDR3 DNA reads TGTGCCAGCAGCTTGCCAGGGTATGGGATGAACACTGAAGCTTTCTTT.